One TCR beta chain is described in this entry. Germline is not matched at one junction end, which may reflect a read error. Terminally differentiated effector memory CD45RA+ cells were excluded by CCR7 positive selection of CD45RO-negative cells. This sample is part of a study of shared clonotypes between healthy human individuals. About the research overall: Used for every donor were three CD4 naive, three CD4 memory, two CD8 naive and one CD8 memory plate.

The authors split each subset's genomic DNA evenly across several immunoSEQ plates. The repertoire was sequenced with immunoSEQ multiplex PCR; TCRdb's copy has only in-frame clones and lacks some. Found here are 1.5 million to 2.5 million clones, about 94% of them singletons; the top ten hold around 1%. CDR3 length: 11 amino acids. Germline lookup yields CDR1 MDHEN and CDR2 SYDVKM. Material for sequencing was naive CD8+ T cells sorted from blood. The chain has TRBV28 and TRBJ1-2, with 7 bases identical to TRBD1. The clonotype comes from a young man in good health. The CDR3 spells CASSPGTVGIF. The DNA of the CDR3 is TGTGCCAGCAGTCCAGGGACAGTGGGTATCTTC.